A single sample is the source of the 20 T cell receptor beta chains below, sequenced in a study of beta chain features in type 1 diabetes. Expressed TCRB transcripts were sequenced, since all the RNA that had been isolated was reverse transcribed. TCRdb's copy holds only in-frame clones and misses some; the assay was immunoSEQ multiplex PCR. The data show some 150,000 clones, 48% seen once. Material: Tregs from blood. The source of these receptors is a man aged 18 to 30 in good health.

The CDR3 here is CASSLGGSARKEKLFF. In DNA form, the CDR3 reads TGTGCCAGCAGCTTAGGCGGTTCAGCGAGAAAGGAAAAACTGTTTTTT. The chain is built from TRBV7-2 and TRBJ1-4; D is ambiguous. This CDR3 has 16 residues. The V and J ends lost 1 base and 8 bases respectively, with 17 bases between them. In germline, CDR1 is SGHTA, CDR2 FQGNSA.

This clone was found a few times. The chain joins TRBV5-5 to TRBJ2-7, with D possibly being TRBD1 (5 bases). Trimming pared 1 base from V and 0 bases from J, leaving 8 bases between. The germline V gene has CDR1 SGHKS and CDR2 YYEKEE (reference sequence). The CDR3 is 14 amino acids. DNA for the CDR3: TGTGCCAGCAGCTTGTCAGGGAACTCCTACGAGCAGTACTTC. Its translation is CASSLSGNSYEQYF.

The chain links TRBV28 to TRBJ2-3; 7 nucleotides line up with TRBD1. V trimming: 6 bases; J trimming: 4 bases; junction bases outside the gene matches: 4. Germline V gene sequence: CDR1 MDHEN, CDR2 SYDVKM. The CDR3 loop spans 13 amino acids. CDR3 coding DNA: TGTGCCAGCAGGCGCACAGGGGCAGATACGCAGTATTTT. Amino acids: CASRRTGADTQYF.

This chain links TRBV28 with TRBJ1-6, with 7 bases matching TRBD1. Per the germline V gene, CDR1 is MDHEN and CDR2 is SYDVKM. CDR3 length: 15 residues. V dropped 3 bases and J dropped 6; count of bases not matched to a gene: 5. The CDR3 DNA is TGTGCCAGCAGTTTTCTTAGGGGGCGTAATTCACCCCTCCACTTT. It is translated as CASSFLRGRNSPLHF.

This clone showed up just once. The J gene is TRBJ2-1, the V gene TRBV5-1, with a weak D call TRBD2 (5 bases). Trimming removed 0 bases from V and 6 bases from J, with 10 bases in between. The germline V gene encodes CDR1 SGHRS and CDR2 YFSETQ. The CDR3 contains 14 residues. Here the CDR3 reads CASSLALTTNEQFF. CDR3 DNA sequence: TGCGCCAGCAGCTTGGCCTTGACTACCAATGAGCAGTTCTTC.

The chain combines TRBV6-1 with TRBJ1-4; D possibly corresponds to TRBD1 (6 bases). Per the germline V gene, CDR1 is MNHNS and CDR2 is SASEGT. The CDR3 is made up of 17 amino acids. The ends were cut back, 0 bases at V and 8 bases at J, with 19 bases in the middle. As DNA, the CDR3 is TGTGCCAGCAGTGAAGCTGCGCAGGGGACGGGTTGGGAAAAACTGTTTTTT. This translates into CASSEAAQGTGWEKLFF.

This chain links TRBV4-2 with TRBJ1-1; D call uncertain. The CDR3 covers 13 residues. With 0 bases removed from V and 3 bases from J, the gap between germline ends came to 5 bases. Germline V gene data show CDR1 as LGHNA and CDR2 as YNFKEQ. The CDR3 DNA is TGTGCCAGCAGCCAAGACGTGTACACTGAAGCTTTCTTT. Translating it yields CASSQDVYTEAFF.

The chain is built from TRBV19 and TRBJ1-2, with a weak D call TRBD1 (6 bases). The CDR3 runs 14 residues. Per the germline V gene, CDR1 is LNHDA and CDR2 is SQIVND (reference sequence). V lost 4 bases, J lost 13 bases, and 22 bases lay in between. In DNA, the CDR3 is TGTGCCAGTAGTACCCTTCCCGCAGACAGGATTCGCACCTTC. As protein: CASSTLPADRIRTF.

CDR3 nucleotide sequence: TGCGCCAGCAGCCCACAACGACGCAGGGGCAGCACAGATACGCAGTATTTT. Protein: CASSPQRRRGSTDTQYF. This chain links TRBV5-1 with TRBJ2-3, with D possibly being TRBD1 (6 bases). Trimming took off 4 bases at V and 0 bases at J, with 18 bases between the two ends. Germline-derived CDR1 and CDR2 are SGHRS and YFSETQ. The CDR3 is made up of 17 amino acids.

This clone was observed once. The chain joins TRBV5-1 to TRBJ2-5; possibly TRBD1 for D (5 bases). The CDR3 totals 12 residues. The germline V gene encodes CDR1 SGHRS and CDR2 YFSETQ. Deletions cut 0 bases from V and 8 bases from J, with 8 bases between. DNA for the CDR3: TGCGCCAGCAGCTTGGGACAGTCAACCCAGTACTTC. Translated, it gives CASSLGQSTQYF.

This clone was recorded a few times. The chain joins TRBV6-6 to TRBJ1-3; D remains unclear. V lost 0 bases to trimming and J lost 3 bases, with 6 bases between them. In germline, CDR1 is MNHNY, CDR2 SVGAGI (reference sequence). This CDR3 is 14 amino acids long. CDR3 sequence reads: CASSYSSGGNTIYF. The DNA for the CDR3 is TGTGCCAGCAGTTACTCCAGTGGTGGAAACACCATATATTTT.

The rearrangement links TRBV23-1 to TRBJ1-5; no reliable D call. TRBV23-1 is sorted into the ORF group, with uncertain function. The CDR3 sequence is 18 residues long. V lost 3 bases, J lost 4 bases, and 22 bases lay in between. The CDR3 protein is CASSHPKRNYGKNQPQHF. The CDR3 DNA is TGCGCCAGCAGTCACCCCAAGCGGAACTATGGGAAAAATCAGCCCCAGCATTTT.

This clone appeared a few times. The rearrangement uses TRBV6-5 and TRBJ2-3, with 10 bases fitting TRBD2. V shed 11 bases and J 2 bases; nucleotides not matched to a gene: 7. Germline lookup yields CDR1 MNHEY and CDR2 SVGAGI. The CDR3 consists of 14 residues. CDR3 sequence reads: CAGRTSGHTDTQYF. The CDR3 nucleotides read TGTGCCGGAAGGACTAGCGGCCACACAGATACGCAGTATTTT.

The rearrangement joins TRBV5-1 to TRBJ2-1; 9 positions match TRBD2. CDR1 and CDR2 from the germline V gene are SGHRS and YFSETQ. The CDR3 spans 17 residues. V lost 5 bases to trimming and J lost 0 bases; unmatched junction nucleotides: 9. CDR3 coding DNA: TGCGCCAGCAGTTCGACTAGCGGACTATTCTCCTACAATGAGCAGTTCTTC. This codes for CASSSTSGLFSYNEQFF.

This clone was observed a handful of times. The chain couples TRBV5-1 to TRBJ2-7; TRBD1 is a possible D gene (6 bases). CDR3 length equals 14 residues. Trimming removed 4 bases at V and 6 bases at J, with 17 bases between. Per the germline V gene, CDR1 is SGHRS and CDR2 is YFSETQ. The CDR3 here is CASSPQTGLGEQYF. In DNA, the CDR3 is TGCGCCAGCAGCCCCCAGACAGGATTAGGCGAGCAGTACTTC.

V gene TRBV25-1 combines with J gene TRBJ2-5; TRBD1 matches at 11 bases. V lost 6 bases to trimming and J lost 5 bases; unmatched junction nucleotides: 8. Germline values: CDR1 MGHDK, CDR2 SYGVNS. This CDR3 has 15 amino acids. CDR3: CASSRDRGVGETQYF. CDR3 bases: TGTGCCAGCAGCCGGGACAGGGGGGTCGGGGAGACCCAGTACTTC.

The chain couples TRBV28 to TRBJ1-1; no reliable D call. This CDR3 is 14 amino acids long. The ends were cut back, 5 bases at V and 4 bases at J, with 14 bases in the middle. Germline values: CDR1 MDHEN, CDR2 SYDVKM. Here the CDR3 reads CASSRSGGRTEAFF. DNA for the CDR3: TGTGCCAGCAGTCGGAGTGGCGGGCGCACTGAAGCTTTCTTT.

This chain connects TRBV7-9 to TRBJ1-3; 7 nucleotides line up with TRBD1. The germline V gene has CDR1 SEHNR and CDR2 FQNEAQ (reference sequence). Trimming at V came to 6 bases and at J to 4 bases, leaving 9 bases not matched to a gene. The CDR3 has 15 amino acids. In DNA, the CDR3 is TGTGCCAGCAGTAGGGGGGACAGAACCGGAAACACCATATATTTT. Its protein product is CASSRGDRTGNTIYF.

The chain employs TRBV2 and TRBJ2-3, with 13 positions matching TRBD2. Losses at the gene ends were 2 bases for V and 4 bases for J; bases not matched to a gene: 0. The CDR3 is made up of 15 amino acids. The germline V gene has CDR1 SNHLY and CDR2 FYNNEI. The CDR3: CASSETSGGADTQYF. CDR3 sequence (DNA): TGTGCCAGCAGTGAAACTAGCGGGGGGGCAGATACGCAGTATTTT.

The chain carries TRBV30 and TRBJ1-1, with D uncertain. V lost 2 bases, J lost 5 bases, and 6 bases lay in between. The length of the CDR3 is 11 residues. CDR1 GTSNPN and CDR2 SVGIG come from the germline V gene (reference sequence). The CDR3 sequence is CAWSLLTEAFF. The CDR3 DNA is TGTGCCTGGAGTCTCCTGACTGAAGCTTTCTTT.